The present T cell receptor (beta chain) was sequenced within a study of vaccination and CD4 T cells after COVID-19. Study-level background: Nasal swab PCR identified SARS-CoV-2 in the convalescent patients, of whom several were mild and one severe. Overlapping spike pools from SARS-CoV-2 and HCoV-NL63, HCoV-OC43 and HCoV-229E served as culture stimuli. Regarding the study as a whole: The authors identified 304 of 307 vaccine-specific clones in convalescent patients as spike mono-reactive.

The CDR3 is 15 amino acids. The V gene's germline CDR1 is MNHNS and CDR2 SASEGT. V was clipped by 7 bases and J by 0 bases; unmatched bases: 6. Remarks on this clonotype: The target antigen is unknown.

Treatment meaning: roughly nine-day PBMC culture with coronavirus spike peptide pools or control peptides (ViraFEST assay). Researchers used the Oncomine TCR Beta short-read assay to sequence DNA from cultured CD4+ T cells. Scientists extracted genomic DNA from CD4+ T cells grown in culture. TCRdb reprocessed the PCR reads with MiXCR, giving one entry per CDR3 protein. Among roughly 14,000 distinct CDR3 sequences listed, 40% to 50% were seen once. The receptor's source is a human donor with COVID-19. Specimen: cultured CD4+ T cells from blood, collected after SARS-CoV-2 vaccination. This chain links TRBV6-1 with TRBJ1-5; 7 bases agree with TRBD1. The CDR3 DNA is TGTGCCAGCAAACTAAGACAGGGTAGCAATCAGCCCCAGCATTTT. Its translation: CASKLRQGSNQPQHF.